This record covers a single T cell receptor beta chain. Its matching antigen is unknown. This specimen belongs to a study of shared clonotypes between healthy human individuals. General study results and limits: All-four-donor shared clonotypes had higher generation probabilities than non-shared clonotypes did. For naive CD4 cells, approximately 5% of clonotypes were shared across a few donors. Clonotype sharing among donors was expected to depend on sequencing depth.

The method was immunoSEQ multiplex PCR; TCRdb's version includes in-frame clones alone and lacks a portion of them. This table holds some 240,000 clones, 50% to 80% found once. Negatively enriched CD4+ T cells were divided by CD45RA into naive and memory. This TCR was recovered from a man aged 30-40 years in good health. What was sequenced was memory CD4+ T cells sorted from blood. Subset indicated: CD45RA-negative fraction.

The CDR3 here is CASSLTAGATNEKLFF. CDR3 DNA: TGTGCCAGCAGCCTCACTGCAGGGGCAACTAATGAAAAACTGTTTTTT. V and J are TRBV4-2 and TRBJ1-4; possibly TRBD1 for D (6 bases). This CDR3 spans 16 amino acids. Germline lookup yields CDR1 LGHNA and CDR2 YNFKEQ. Trimming took 4 bases from V and 0 from J, leaving 12 bases between them.